These 18 T cell receptor beta chains were sequenced from one sample in a study of beta chain features in type 1 diabetes (dated by TCRdb to the late 2010s). What the research found in general, with its limitations: In all four CD4+ subsets, TCRB CDR3 length was moderately but significantly shorter in type 1 diabetes patients.

The method was the immunoSEQ multiplex PCR assay. The High Capacity cDNA Reverse Transcription Kit was used to reverse transcribe all of the isolated RNA, meaning that expressed TCRB transcripts were what got sequenced. In its TCRdb copy, this immuneACCESS table keeps in-frame sequences only and misses some clones. Where compared with another copy, unresolved V genes explain less than half of these, and the others have no known cause. The sample data list 600,000 or so clones, and around 11% of these were observed just once. The ten largest clonotypes hold around 0.12% of the sample. No antigen has been assigned to these receptors. The sample consisted of naive CD4+ T cells from blood. The sample's cell subset or site label is to be understood as: true naive CD4+ T cells. These receptors were obtained from a man younger than 40 with type 1 diabetes.

This clone was observed a few times. The same CDR3 also results from other DNA sequences found in this sample. V usage is TRBV9 and J usage is TRBJ1-2; D not resolved. The CDR3 spans 14 residues. Germline V gene lookup returns CDR1 SGDLS and CDR2 YYNGEE. V dropped 0 bases and J dropped 4 bases, with 10 bases sitting between them. For the CDR3, the DNA is TGTGCCAGCAGCGTAGGGGAGGGCAGCTATGGCTACACCTTC. Its protein product is CASSVGEGSYGYTF.

The chain recombines TRBV6-5 with TRBJ2-5; 11 bases are shared with TRBD2. CDR3 length equals 13 residues. V lost 6 bases, J lost 5 bases, and 2 bases stayed unmatched. The germline CDR1 and CDR2 sequences are MNHEY and SVGAGI. The CDR3 reads CASSRTSGETQYF. The CDR3 DNA reads as TGTGCCAGCAGCAGGACTAGCGGGGAGACCCAGTACTTC.

This rearrangement joins TRBV7-9 to TRBJ2-5; D is tentatively TRBD1 or TRBD2 (5 bases each). CDR3 length: 15 residues. Trimming shortened V by 2 bases and J by 1 base, and 11 bases separated the two germline ends. Germline V gene sequence: CDR1 SEHNR, CDR2 FQNEAQ (reference sequence). The CDR3 reads CASSLSWDPQETQYF. The DNA for the CDR3 is TGTGCCAGCAGCTTAAGCTGGGACCCCCAAGAGACCCAGTACTTC.

This clone occurred a few times. This chain uses TRBV6-6 with TRBJ1-5; D remains unclear. Trimming took off 10 bases at V and 0 bases at J, with 10 bases between the two ends. Germline CDR1 is MNHNY and CDR2 is SVGAGI (reference sequence). This CDR3 has 13 residues. CDR3 protein: CAITDFSNQPQHF. The DNA of the CDR3 is TGTGCCATCACAGATTTTAGCAATCAGCCCCAGCATTTT.

In its sample, this clone was seen a few times. The V call is TRBV27, the J call TRBJ2-7; 8 nucleotides match TRBD1. The trim removed 5 bases at V and 7 bases at J, leaving 7 bases unmatched. The length of the CDR3 is 13 residues. The germline V gene encodes CDR1 MNHEY and CDR2 SMNVEV (reference sequence). CDR3: CASSLRQGREQYF. The CDR3 DNA follows: TGTGCCAGCAGTCTACGACAGGGGCGGGAGCAGTACTTC.

This clone occurred a few times. The chain joins TRBV7-9 to TRBJ1-5; D gene uncertain. This CDR3 region has 12 residues. Deletions cut 1 base from V and 7 bases from J, with 5 bases between. Germline CDR1 SEHNR, CDR2 FQNEAQ (reference sequence). CDR3 nucleotides: TGTGCCAGCAGCTTAGAGGTGCAGCCCCAGCATTTT. Amino acid sequence: CASSLEVQPQHF.

J is TRBJ1-2 and V is TRBV6-1; D is ambiguous. Germline values: CDR1 MNHNS, CDR2 SASEGT. Between the trimmed V and J ends, which lost 2 bases and 4 bases, there was a span of 23 bases. The CDR3 spans 18 residues. CDR3 region: CASSELGVGRLSSYGYTF. The CDR3 DNA reads TGTGCCAGCAGTGAATTGGGAGTGGGTAGGCTCTCTAGCTATGGCTACACCTTC.

This clone occurred a few times. The chain is built from TRBV14 and TRBJ1-6; D remains unclear. V was cut by 1 base and J by 12 bases, with 13 bases left in between. CDR3 length: 14 residues. The germline V gene has CDR1 SGHDN and CDR2 FVKESK. CDR3 DNA sequence: TGTGCCAGCAGCCAAGGGACCTTCGGGGTACCCCTCCACTTT. Amino acids: CASSQGTFGVPLHF.

A few counts support this clone. The J gene is TRBJ2-5, the V gene TRBV29-1; 10 bases agree with TRBD1. The trim removed 8 bases at V and 4 bases at J, leaving 4 bases unmatched. The germline V gene has CDR1 SQVTM and CDR2 ANQGSEA. The CDR3 runs to 12 residues. The chain's CDR3 is CSLGTGVETQYF. CDR3 bases: TGCAGCCTTGGGACAGGGGTAGAGACCCAGTACTTC.

This rearrangement joins TRBV7-8 to TRBJ2-3; D perhaps matches TRBD1 (6 bases). Trimming took off 0 bases at V and 1 base at J, with 11 bases between the two ends. CDR1 is SGHVS and CDR2 is FQNEAQ in the germline V gene. The CDR3 consists of 16 residues. CDR3 DNA sequence: TGTGCCAGCAGCTTAGCCGTGGGGGCTGGCACAGATACGCAGTATTTT. Protein sequence: CASSLAVGAGTDTQYF.

This clone was seen more than once but under ten times. CDR3 loop: CASSTRAFQPLHF. The CDR3 DNA reads TGTGCCAGCAGCACCCGGGCCTTTCAACCCCTCCACTTT. The genes are TRBV14 and TRBJ1-6, with unresolved D. Looked up from germline, CDR1 is SGHDN and CDR2 is FVKESK. Deletions cut 5 bases from V and 12 bases from J, with 14 bases between. CDR3 length equals 13 residues.

The rearrangement uses TRBV2 and TRBJ1-2; 11 bases fit TRBD1. CDR1 and CDR2 from the germline V gene are SNHLY and FYNNEI. CDR3 size: 16 residues. Trimming cost V 8 bases and J 6 bases; bases outside gene matches: 14. The CDR3 is CASCRDRGAYGDGYTF. DNA of the CDR3: TGTGCCAGCTGTAGGGACAGGGGGGCCTACGGCGATGGCTACACCTTC.

This clone has only a few counts. The V and J genes are TRBV15 and TRBJ1-3; the D gene is possibly TRBD1 (5 bases). This CDR3 spans 15 amino acids. CDR1 is LNHNV and CDR2 is YYDKDF in the germline V gene (reference sequence). The V gene lost 0 bases and the J gene lost 6 bases, with 12 bases spanning the gap. The DNA for the CDR3 is TGTGCCACCAGCAGAGATACGGGGCTAGAAAACACCATATATTTT. Translating gives CATSRDTGLENTIYF. The full variable domain, rest sourced from reference TRBV15 and TRBJ1-3, is DAMVIQNPRYQVTQFGKPVTLSCSQTLNHNVMYWYQQKSSQAPKLLFHYYDKDFNNEADTPDNFQSRRPNTSFCFLDIRSPGLGDTAMYLCATSRDTGLENTIYFGEGSWLTVV.

This clone occurred a few times. Other nucleotide sequences from this sample produce the same CDR3. The chain has TRBV7-2 and TRBJ2-5, with D uncertain. Between the trimmed V and J ends, which lost 0 bases and 3 bases, there was a span of 5 bases. The germline V gene encodes CDR1 SGHTA and CDR2 FQGNSA. This CDR3 has 13 residues. The DNA for the CDR3 is TGTGCCAGCAGCTTAGCCCGGGAAGAGACCCAGTACTTC. Translation gives CASSLAREETQYF.

The V and J genes are TRBV5-6 and TRBJ2-1, with 9 bases fitting TRBD1. Per the germline V gene, CDR1 is SGHDT and CDR2 is YYEEEE. The CDR3 loop spans 13 amino acids. Trimming removed 3 bases from V and 6 bases from J; junction bases left unmatched: 1. The CDR3 sequence: CASSWGQGNEQFF. As DNA, the CDR3 is TGTGCCAGCAGCTGGGGACAGGGCAATGAGCAGTTCTTC. Variable domain in full (rest from reference TRBV5-6 and TRBJ2-1): DAGVTQSPTHLIKTRGQQVTLRCSPKSGHDTVSWYQQALGQGPQFIFQYYEEEERQRGNFPDRFSGHQFPNYSSELNVNALLLGDSALYLCASSWGQGNEQFFGPGTRLTVL.

This clone has just a few counts. The J gene is TRBJ2-1, the V gene TRBV29-1; maybe TRBD2 (5 bases). Trimming took 4 bases from V and 8 from J, leaving 12 bases between them. From germline, CDR1 is SQVTM and CDR2 ANQGSEA. The CDR3 totals 12 residues. CDR3 sequence: CSVVLLAYEQFF. The CDR3 bases are TGCAGCGTTGTTCTGCTAGCTTATGAGCAGTTCTTC.

This clone was counted between two and nine times. The gene calls are TRBV29-1 and TRBJ2-7, with 7 bases fitting TRBD2. Germline lookup yields CDR1 SQVTM and CDR2 ANQGSEA. CDR3 length: 15 amino acids. Unmatched junction bases numbered 18, after V lost 7 bases and J lost 6 bases. For the CDR3, the DNA is TGCAGCGCCGCACTACTAGCGAACGGGGATAGCGAGCAGTACTTC. This sequence encodes CSAALLANGDSEQYF.

The sample holds a few counts of this clone. This chain uses TRBV7-9 with TRBJ1-2; perhaps TRBD1 as D (5 bases). From germline, CDR1 is SEHNR and CDR2 FQNEAQ (reference sequence). V was pared by 7 bases and J by 8 bases, with 11 bases between. The CDR3 sequence is 11 residues long. CDR3 in amino acids: CASNGGNGYTF. The CDR3, as DNA: TGTGCCAGCAATGGGGGGAACGGCTACACCTTC. The complete variable domain, with remaining parts taken from reference TRBV7-9 and TRBJ1-2, reads DTGVSQNPRHKITKRGQNVTFRCDPISEHNRLYWYRQTLGQGPEFLTYFQNEAQLEKSRLLSDRFSAERPKGSFSTLEIQRTEQGDSAMYLCASNGGNGYTFGSGTRLTVV.